One and the same sample provided the 17 T cell receptor beta chains below, sequenced in a study of read filtering for tumor transcriptome and immune sequencing. The library was built from roughly 400 ng RNA with molecular barcoded adaptors for alpha/delta and beta/gamma chains. TCRdb independently ran MiXCR on the reads; one entry per CDR3 protein. Among 100,000 to 150,000 distinct CDR3 sequences, 10% to 15% were seen once, and the ten largest hold approximately 10%. The material sequenced was a population of CD138-negative cells sorted from bone marrow. The receptors derive from a donor at least 40 years old with multiple myeloma.

This clonotype was counted only a few times. This chain links TRBV5-1 with TRBJ2-5, with 13 bases that match TRBD2. Trimming removed 6 bases from V and 5 bases from J; junction bases left unmatched: 13. This CDR3 is 17 amino acids long. The germline gives CDR1 SGHRS, CDR2 YFSETQ. DNA of the CDR3: TGCGCCAGCACCCTAGGACTAGCGGGAGACGGCTTGGAGACCCAGTACTTC. Protein: CASTLGLAGDGLETQYF.

This clonotype showed up many times. The chain links TRBV6-1 to TRBJ2-1; D unclear. Trimming shortened V by 0 bases and J by 7 bases, and 4 bases separated the two germline ends. The CDR3 consists of 12 residues. Germline CDR1 and CDR2: MNHNS and SASEGT. The CDR3 coding sequence is TGTGCCAGCAGTGAAGCCCTGAATGAGCAGTTCTTC. Translation: CASSEALNEQFF.

This clonotype has ten or more counts. The DNA for the CDR3 is TGCGCCAGCAGCTTGGCAGAGGGTTCAAGCTCCTACAATGAGCAGTTCTTC. It specifies CASSLAEGSSSYNEQFF. The rearrangement uses TRBV5-1 and TRBJ2-1, with a possible D match to TRBD2 (5 bases). This CDR3 is built from 17 residues. V lost 0 bases and J lost 0, with 13 bases in between. Germline-derived CDR1 and CDR2 are SGHRS and YFSETQ.

This clonotype was detected a few times. Written as DNA, the CDR3 is TGTGCCAGCAGCCAGGGCGTCAGGGCATTGGAAGAGACCCAGTACTTC. It translates to CASSQGVRALEETQYF. The chain has TRBV14 and TRBJ2-5, with D possibly being TRBD1 (5 bases). The germline CDR1 and CDR2 sequences are SGHDN and FVKESK. Trimming removed 3 bases at V and 3 bases at J, with 17 bases between. CDR3 length: 16 residues.

This clonotype was counted between two and nine times. The V gene is TRBV7-2, the J gene TRBJ2-5, with 7 bases aligning to TRBD2. The CDR3 contains 13 residues. V was pared by 5 bases and J by 4 bases, with 4 bases of the junction left unmatched. Germline V gives CDR1 SGHTA, CDR2 FQGNSA. The CDR3 spells CASSAREGETQYF. The CDR3 bases are TGTGCCAGCAGCGCTAGGGAGGGAGAGACCCAGTACTTC. The full variable domain, rest sourced from reference TRBV7-2 and TRBJ2-5, is GAGVSQSPSNKVTEKGKDVELRCDPISGHTALYWYRQSLGQGLEFLIYFQGNSAPDKSGLPSDRFSAERTGGSVSTLTIQRTQQEDSAVYLCASSAREGETQYFGPGTRLLVL.

Concerning this clonotype itself: This may stem from a read error, because a much larger clone lies one nucleotide away. V gene TRBV9 combines with J gene TRBJ1-1, with D unclear. V gave up 0 bases and J gave up 4 bases, with 13 bases separating them. CDR1 SGDLS and CDR2 YYNGEE come from the germline V gene. The CDR3 is 15 residues long. The CDR3 DNA reads as TGTGCCAGCAGCGTAGATGGTCGATTCTCCACTGAAGCTTTCTTT. As protein: CASSVDGRFSTEAFF.

This clonotype showed up many times. The V and J genes are TRBV7-9 and TRBJ1-5; D is unclear. The ends were cut back, 5 bases at V and 0 bases at J, with 11 bases in the middle. CDR1 SEHNR and CDR2 FQNEAQ come from the germline V gene (reference sequence). The CDR3 sequence is 15 residues long. Written as DNA, the CDR3 is TGTGCCAGCAGCCCCGACGGGGATAGCAATCAGCCCCAGCATTTT. Protein sequence: CASSPDGDSNQPQHF. Variable domain in full (rest from reference TRBV7-9 and TRBJ1-5): DTGVSQNPRHKITKRGQNVTFRCDPISEHNRLYWYRQTLGQGPEFLTYFQNEAQLEKSRLLSDRFSAERPKGSFSTLEIQRTEQGDSAMYLCASSPDGDSNQPQHFGDGTRLSIL.

This clonotype was seen just once. This clone may be a read error of a much larger clone one base away. The genes are TRBV10-3 and TRBJ1-5; D may be TRBD1 (5 bases). The CDR3 runs to 15 residues. Germline values: CDR1 ENHRY, CDR2 SYGVKD. V was clipped by 3 bases and J by 6 bases, with 15 bases between them. CDR3: CAISEAGGVGQPQHF. The DNA of the CDR3 is TGTGCCATCAGTGAAGCGGGGGGGGTTGGTCAGCCCCAGCATTTT.

This clonotype was recorded many times. The chain employs TRBV7-9 and TRBJ2-1, with D tentatively TRBD2 (7 bases). V was pared by 4 bases and J by 9 bases, with 16 bases between. The CDR3 is 14 residues long. Germline V CDR1 and CDR2: SEHNR, FQNEAQ (reference sequence). The DNA of the CDR3 is TGTGCCAGCAGCTCCGGGGGGCGGGCGGGTGAGCAGTTCTTC. It codes for CASSSGGRAGEQFF.

This clonotype was observed at least ten times. V gene TRBV4-2 combines with J gene TRBJ2-2, with TRBD2 identical over 13 bases. The germline gives CDR1 LGHNA, CDR2 YNFKEQ. The CDR3 spans 16 residues. The V and J ends lost 1 base and 7 bases, in that order; junction bases with no gene match: 3. CDR3 in DNA: TGTGCCAGCAGCCAAGGACTAGCGGGGGGATTCGGGGAGCTGTTTTTT. Encoded protein: CASSQGLAGGFGELFF.

This clonotype was seen a few times. This chain links TRBV5-1 with TRBJ1-1; the D gene is possibly TRBD1 (5 bases). Germline CDR1 SGHRS, CDR2 YFSETQ. The V end lost 4 bases, the J end lost 1 base, and 17 bases lay between the germline ends. The CDR3 runs to 16 residues. The CDR3 here is CASSKRQTVRNTEAFF. The DNA of the CDR3 is TGCGCCAGCAGCAAAAGACAGACCGTGAGGAACACTGAAGCTTTCTTT.

This clonotype was picked up many times. The J gene is TRBJ2-3, the V gene TRBV11-2, with D possibly matching TRBD2 (5 bases). This CDR3 is 17 amino acids long. Per the germline V gene, CDR1 is SGHAT and CDR2 is FQNNGV. Trimming took 1 base from V and 4 from J, leaving 18 bases between them. CDR3 amino acids: CASSLAAAVRGPDTQYF. For the CDR3, the DNA is TGTGCCAGCAGCTTAGCGGCGGCGGTACGAGGGCCAGATACGCAGTATTTT.

A word on this clonotype: A much larger clone sits a single nucleotide away, making a read error possible. Given the absence of the conserved phenylalanine or tryptophan at the CDR3 end, a read error is likely. The V and J genes are TRBV7-7 and TRBJ1-6; the D is unclear. Germline V gene data show CDR1 as SSHAT and CDR2 as FNYEAQ (reference sequence). CDR3 size: 13 residues. The CDR3 region is CASSLDYNSPLHS. CDR3 bases: TGTGCTAGCAGCTTAGATTATAATTCACCCCTCCACTCT.

This clonotype was detected only a few times. This likely stems from a read error, as it lies one base from a far larger clone. The gene calls are TRBV11-3 and TRBJ2-7; D may be TRBD1 (6 bases). The CDR3 covers 13 residues. The germline CDR1 and CDR2 sequences are SGHNT and YENEEA. This CDR3 reads CASSPATGGEQHF. The CDR3, as DNA: TGTGCCAGCAGCCCTGCGACAGGTGGGGAGCAGCACTTC. The variable domain in full, with the rest retrieved from reference TRBV11-3 and TRBJ2-7, is EAGVVQSPRYKIIEKKQPVAFWCNPISGHNTLYWYLQNLGQGPELLIRYENEEAVDDSQLPKDRFSAERLKGVDSTLKIQPAELGDSAVYLCASSPATGGEQHFGPGTRLTVT.

Only a few counts were recorded for this clonotype. The rearrangement uses TRBV6-6 and TRBJ1-1; 10 bases fit TRBD1. The CDR3 consists of 14 residues. The V gene end was trimmed by 2 bases and the J gene end by 12 bases; junction bases not matched to a gene: 9. Germline V gene lookup returns CDR1 MNHNY and CDR2 SVGAGI (reference sequence). The CDR3 loop is CASSYPLGQGITFF. CDR3 nucleotide sequence: TGTGCCAGCAGTTACCCTCTGGGACAGGGGATTACTTTCTTT.

This clonotype has ten or more counts. The V gene is TRBV24-1, the J gene TRBJ2-6; 8 nucleotides align to TRBD1. After removal of 4 bases from V and 4 bases from J, the junction contained 8 bases not matched to a gene. CDR3 length equals 17 residues. CDR1 is KGHDR and CDR2 is SFDVKD in the germline V gene. The CDR3 region is CATSDPTGAAGANVLTF. For the CDR3, the DNA is TGTGCCACCAGTGACCCGACAGGGGCGGCCGGGGCCAACGTCCTGACTTTC.

This clonotype was observed many times. V is TRBV19 and J is TRBJ2-1; D unresolved. The CDR3 is made up of 11 amino acids. V was shortened by 2 bases and J by 10 bases, with 6 bases between the two germline ends. The germline V gene has CDR1 LNHDA and CDR2 SQIVND (reference sequence). CDR3 nucleotides: TGTGCCAGTAGTATACCGCCAGAGCAGTTCTTC. Protein: CASSIPPEQFF.